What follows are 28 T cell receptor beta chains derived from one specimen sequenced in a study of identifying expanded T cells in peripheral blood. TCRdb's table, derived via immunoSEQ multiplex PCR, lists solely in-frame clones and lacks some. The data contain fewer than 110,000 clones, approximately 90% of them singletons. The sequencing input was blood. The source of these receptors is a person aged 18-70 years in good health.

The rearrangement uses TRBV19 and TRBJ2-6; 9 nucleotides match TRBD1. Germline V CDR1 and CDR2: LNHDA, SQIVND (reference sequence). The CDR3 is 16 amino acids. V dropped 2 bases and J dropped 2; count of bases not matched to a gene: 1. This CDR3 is CASSIRTGAGANVLTF. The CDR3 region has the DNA TGTGCCAGTAGTATAAGGACAGGGGCTGGGGCCAACGTCCTGACTTTC.

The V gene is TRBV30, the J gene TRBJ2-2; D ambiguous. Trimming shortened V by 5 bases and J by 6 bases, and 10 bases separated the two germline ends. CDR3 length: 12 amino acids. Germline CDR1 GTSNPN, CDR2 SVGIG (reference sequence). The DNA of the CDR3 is TGTGCCTGGGACCAACCCGCCGGGGAGCTGTTTTTT. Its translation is CAWDQPAGELFF.

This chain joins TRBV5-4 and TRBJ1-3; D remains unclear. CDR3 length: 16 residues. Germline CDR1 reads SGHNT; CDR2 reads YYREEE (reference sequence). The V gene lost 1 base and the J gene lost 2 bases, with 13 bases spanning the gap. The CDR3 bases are TGTGCCAGCAGCTTGTCGTTGGGCAGTACTGGAAACACCATATATTTT. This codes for CASSLSLGSTGNTIYF.

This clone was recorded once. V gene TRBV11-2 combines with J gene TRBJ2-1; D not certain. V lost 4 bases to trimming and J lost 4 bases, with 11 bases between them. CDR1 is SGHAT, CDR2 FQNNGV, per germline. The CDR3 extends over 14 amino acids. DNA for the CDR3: TGTGCCAGCAGCTGGTTGACCCCTTACAATGAGCAGTTCTTC. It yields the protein CASSWLTPYNEQFF. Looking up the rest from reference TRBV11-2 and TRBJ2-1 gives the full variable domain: EAGVAQSPRYKIIEKRQSVAFWCNPISGHATLYWYQQILGQGPKLLIQFQNNGVVDDSQLPKDRFSAERLKGVDSTLKIQPAKLEDSAVYLCASSWLTPYNEQFFGPGTRLTVL.

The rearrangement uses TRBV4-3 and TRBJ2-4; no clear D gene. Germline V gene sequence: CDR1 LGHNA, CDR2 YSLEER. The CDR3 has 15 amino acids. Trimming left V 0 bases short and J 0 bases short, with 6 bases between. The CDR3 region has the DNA TGCGCCAGCAGCCAAGAACTCTTAGCCAAAAACATTCAGTACTTC. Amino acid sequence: CASSQELLAKNIQYF.

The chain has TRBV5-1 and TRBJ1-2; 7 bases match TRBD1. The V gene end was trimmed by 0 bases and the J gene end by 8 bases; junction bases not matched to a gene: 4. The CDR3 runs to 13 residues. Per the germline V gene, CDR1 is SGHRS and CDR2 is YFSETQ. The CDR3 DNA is TGCGCCAGCAGCTTGGCTCCAGGGGGAGGCTACACCTTC. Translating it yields CASSLAPGGGYTF.

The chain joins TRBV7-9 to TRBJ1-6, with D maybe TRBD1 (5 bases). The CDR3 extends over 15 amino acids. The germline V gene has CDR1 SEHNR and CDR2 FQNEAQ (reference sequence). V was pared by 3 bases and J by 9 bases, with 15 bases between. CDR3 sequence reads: CASSFLGGALSPLHF. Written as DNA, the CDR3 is TGTGCCAGCAGCTTTTTGGGCGGGGCGCTTTCACCCCTCCACTTT.

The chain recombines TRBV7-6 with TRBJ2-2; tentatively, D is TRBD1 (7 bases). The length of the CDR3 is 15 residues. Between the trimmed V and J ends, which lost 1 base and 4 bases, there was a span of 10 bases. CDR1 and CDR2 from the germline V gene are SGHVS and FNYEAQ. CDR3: CASSLGQGGTGELFF. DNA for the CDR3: TGTGCCAGCAGCTTAGGACAGGGAGGCACCGGGGAGCTGTTTTTT.

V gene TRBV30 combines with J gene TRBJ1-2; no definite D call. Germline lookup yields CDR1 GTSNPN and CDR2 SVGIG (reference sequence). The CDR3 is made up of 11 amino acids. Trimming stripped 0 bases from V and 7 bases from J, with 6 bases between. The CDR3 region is CAWSVGSGYTF. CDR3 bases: TGTGCCTGGAGTGTGGGGTCTGGCTACACCTTC.

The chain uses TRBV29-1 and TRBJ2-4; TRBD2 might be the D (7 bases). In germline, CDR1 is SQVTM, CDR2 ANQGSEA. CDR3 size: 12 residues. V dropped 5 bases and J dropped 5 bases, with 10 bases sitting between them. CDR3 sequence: CSVRGGQNIQYF. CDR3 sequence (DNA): TGCAGCGTTAGGGGGGGGCAAAACATTCAGTACTTC.

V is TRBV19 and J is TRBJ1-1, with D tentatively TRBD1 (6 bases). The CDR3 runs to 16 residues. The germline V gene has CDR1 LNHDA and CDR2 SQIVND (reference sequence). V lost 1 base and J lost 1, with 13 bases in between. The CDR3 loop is CASSIAGAGANTEAFF. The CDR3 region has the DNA TGTGCCAGTAGTATAGCAGGAGCAGGGGCGAACACTGAAGCTTTCTTT. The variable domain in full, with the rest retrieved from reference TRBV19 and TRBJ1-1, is DGGITQSPKYLFRKEGQNVTLSCEQNLNHDAMYWYRQDPGQGLRLIYYSQIVNDFQKGDIAEGYSVSREKKESFPLTVTSAQKNPTAFYLCASSIAGAGANTEAFFGQGTRLTVV.

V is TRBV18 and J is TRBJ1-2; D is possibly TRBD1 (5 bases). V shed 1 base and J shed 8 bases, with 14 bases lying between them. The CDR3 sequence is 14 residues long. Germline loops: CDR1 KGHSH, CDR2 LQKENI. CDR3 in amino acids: CASSPQGSGSGYTF. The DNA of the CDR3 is TGTGCCAGCTCACCACAGGGGTCGGGCTCCGGCTACACCTTC.

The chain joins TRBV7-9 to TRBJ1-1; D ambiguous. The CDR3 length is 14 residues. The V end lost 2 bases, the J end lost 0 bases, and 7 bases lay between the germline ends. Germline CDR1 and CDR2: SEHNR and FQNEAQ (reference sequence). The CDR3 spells CASSLHSLNTEAFF. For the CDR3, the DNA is TGTGCCAGCAGCTTACACAGCCTGAACACTGAAGCTTTCTTT.

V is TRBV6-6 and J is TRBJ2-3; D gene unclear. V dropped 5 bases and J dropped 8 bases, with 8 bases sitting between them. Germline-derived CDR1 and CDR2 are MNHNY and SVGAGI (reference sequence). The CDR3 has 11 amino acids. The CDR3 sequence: CASSPAGTQYF. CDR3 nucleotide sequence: TGTGCCAGCAGTCCCGCAGGTACGCAGTATTTT.

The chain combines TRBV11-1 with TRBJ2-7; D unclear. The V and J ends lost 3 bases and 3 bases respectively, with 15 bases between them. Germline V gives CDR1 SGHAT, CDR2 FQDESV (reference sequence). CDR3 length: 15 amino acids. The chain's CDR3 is CASSLKKSVLYEQYF. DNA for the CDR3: TGTGCCAGCAGCTTGAAGAAGTCGGTCCTCTACGAGCAGTACTTC.

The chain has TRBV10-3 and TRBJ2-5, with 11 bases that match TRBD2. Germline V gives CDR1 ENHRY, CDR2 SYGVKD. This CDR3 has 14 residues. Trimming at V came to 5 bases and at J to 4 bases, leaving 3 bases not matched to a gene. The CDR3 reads CAISLSGGGETQYF. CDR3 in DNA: TGTGCCATCAGTCTTAGCGGGGGGGGAGAGACCCAGTACTTC.

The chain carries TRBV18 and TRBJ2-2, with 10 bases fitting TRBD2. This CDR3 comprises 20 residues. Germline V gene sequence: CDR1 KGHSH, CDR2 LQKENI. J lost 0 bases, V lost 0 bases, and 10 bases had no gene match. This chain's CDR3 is CASSPPRGSGGIANTGELFF. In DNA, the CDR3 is TGTGCCAGCTCACCACCTCGCGGTAGCGGGGGGATCGCGAACACCGGGGAGCTGTTTTTT.

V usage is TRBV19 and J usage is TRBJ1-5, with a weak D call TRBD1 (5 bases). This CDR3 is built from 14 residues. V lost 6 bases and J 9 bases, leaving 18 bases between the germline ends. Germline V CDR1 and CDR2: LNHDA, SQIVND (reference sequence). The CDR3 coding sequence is TGTGCCAGTAGACCATCAGGGTCGAGGAGGCCCCAGCATTTT. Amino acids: CASRPSGSRRPQHF.

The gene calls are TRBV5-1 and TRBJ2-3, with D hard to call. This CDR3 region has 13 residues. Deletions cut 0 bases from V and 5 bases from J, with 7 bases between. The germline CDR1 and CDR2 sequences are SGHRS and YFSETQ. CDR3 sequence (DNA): TGCGCCAGCAGCTTGGCCGCCCTAGATACGCAGTATTTT. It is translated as CASSLAALDTQYF.

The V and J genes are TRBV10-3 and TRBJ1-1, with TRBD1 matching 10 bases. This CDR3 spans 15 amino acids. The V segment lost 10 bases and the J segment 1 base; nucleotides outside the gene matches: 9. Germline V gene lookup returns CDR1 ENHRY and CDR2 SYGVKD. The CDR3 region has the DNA TGTGCCACCATACCGACAGGGGGCCGGAACACTGAAGCTTTCTTT. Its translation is CATIPTGGRNTEAFF.

CDR3 nucleotide sequence: TGTGCCATCAGTGAACTCTTATCCACCGGGGAGCTGTTTTTT. This translates into CAISELLSTGELFF. The V call is TRBV10-3, the J call TRBJ2-2; no definite D call. CDR1 and CDR2 from the germline V gene are ENHRY and SYGVKD. This CDR3 is built from 14 residues. V lost 3 bases and J lost 4, with 9 bases in between.

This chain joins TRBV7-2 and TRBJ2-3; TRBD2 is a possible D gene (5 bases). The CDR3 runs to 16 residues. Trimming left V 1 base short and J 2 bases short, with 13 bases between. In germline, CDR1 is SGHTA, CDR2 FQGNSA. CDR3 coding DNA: TGTGCCAGCAGCTTAGGCAGACTACGGGACACAGATACGCAGTATTTT. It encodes CASSLGRLRDTDTQYF.

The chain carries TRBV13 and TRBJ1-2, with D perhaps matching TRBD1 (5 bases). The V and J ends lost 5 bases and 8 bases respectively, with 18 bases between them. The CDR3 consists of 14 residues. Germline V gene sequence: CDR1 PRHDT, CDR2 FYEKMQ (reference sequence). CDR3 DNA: TGTGCCAGCAGCCCCAGTCCCGGGACTAGGGGCTACACCTTC. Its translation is CASSPSPGTRGYTF.

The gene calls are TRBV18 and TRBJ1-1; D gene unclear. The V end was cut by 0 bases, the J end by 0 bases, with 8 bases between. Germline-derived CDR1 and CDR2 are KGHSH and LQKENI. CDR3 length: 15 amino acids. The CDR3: CASSPPPGMNTEAFF. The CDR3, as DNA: TGTGCCAGCTCACCACCCCCGGGAATGAACACTGAAGCTTTCTTT.

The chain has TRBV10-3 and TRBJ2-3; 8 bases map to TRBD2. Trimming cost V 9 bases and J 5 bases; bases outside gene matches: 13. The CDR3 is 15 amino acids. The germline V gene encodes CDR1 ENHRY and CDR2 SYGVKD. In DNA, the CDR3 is TGTGCCATGAGTCAAGGCGGGGGGTTTATAGATACGCAGTATTTT. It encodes CAMSQGGGFIDTQYF.

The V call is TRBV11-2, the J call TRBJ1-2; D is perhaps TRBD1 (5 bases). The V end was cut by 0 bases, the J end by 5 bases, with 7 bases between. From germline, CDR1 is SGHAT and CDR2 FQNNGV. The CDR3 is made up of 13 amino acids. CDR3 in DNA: TGTGCCAGCAGCTTAGAGGCAGGGTATGGCTACACCTTC. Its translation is CASSLEAGYGYTF.

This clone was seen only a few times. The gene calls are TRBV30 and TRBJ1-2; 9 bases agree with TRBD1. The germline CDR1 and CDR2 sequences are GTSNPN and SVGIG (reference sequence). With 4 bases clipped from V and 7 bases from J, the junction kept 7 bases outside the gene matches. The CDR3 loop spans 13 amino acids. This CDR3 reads CAWNPDRGGGYTF. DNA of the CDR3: TGTGCCTGGAATCCGGACAGGGGAGGTGGCTACACCTTC.

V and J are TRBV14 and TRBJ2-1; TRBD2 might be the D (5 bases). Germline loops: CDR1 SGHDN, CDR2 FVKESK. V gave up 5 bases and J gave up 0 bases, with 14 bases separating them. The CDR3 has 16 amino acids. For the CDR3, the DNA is TGTGCCAGCAGCATCATGAGGGCTAGCTCCTACAATGAGCAGTTCTTC. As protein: CASSIMRASSYNEQFF.